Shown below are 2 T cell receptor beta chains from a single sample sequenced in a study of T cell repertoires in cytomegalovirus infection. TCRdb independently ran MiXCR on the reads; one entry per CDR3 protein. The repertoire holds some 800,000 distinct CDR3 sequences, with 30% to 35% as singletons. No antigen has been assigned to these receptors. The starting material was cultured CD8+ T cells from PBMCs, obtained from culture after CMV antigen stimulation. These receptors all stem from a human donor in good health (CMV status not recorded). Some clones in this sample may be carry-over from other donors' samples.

CDR3 amino acids: CATDRVQKDEKLFF. CDR3 coding DNA: TGTGCCACCGACAGGGTTCAAAAAGATGAAAAACTGTTTTTT. The chain has TRBV2 and TRBJ1-4; 7 bases align to TRBD1. V gave up 10 bases and J gave up 6 bases; unmatched junction bases: 11. Germline V lookup: CDR1 SNHLY, CDR2 FYNNEI. CDR3 length: 14 residues. Variable domain in full (rest from reference TRBV2 and TRBJ1-4): EPEVTQTPSHQVTQMGQEVILRCVPISNHLYFYWYRQILGQKVEFLVSFYNNEISEKSEIFDDQFSVERPDGSNFTLKIRSTKLEDSAMYFCATDRVQKDEKLFFGSGTQLSVL.

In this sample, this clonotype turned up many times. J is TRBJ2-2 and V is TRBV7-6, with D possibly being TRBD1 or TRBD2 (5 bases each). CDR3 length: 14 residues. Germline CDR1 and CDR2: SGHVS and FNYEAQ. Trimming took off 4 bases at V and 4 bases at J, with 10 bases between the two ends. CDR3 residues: CASSSPGSTGELFF. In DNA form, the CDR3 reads TGTGCCAGCAGCTCCCCAGGGAGCACCGGGGAGCTGTTTTTT.